There are a few counts of the clone carrying this T cell receptor beta chain. No antigen is known for it. All gene names here are mouse names. The read ends 4 residues shy of where the CDR3 ends; the end is completed using the germline J gene. RNA, once extracted, was reverse transcribed into cDNA for use as the sequencing template. The table came from immunoSEQ multiplex PCR; TCRdb's copy has only in-frame clones and leaves some out. The table lists 20,000 or so clones, with no singletons. This CDR3 has 13 amino acids. Germline V gene sequence: CDR1 SGHDT, CDR2 FRDEAV. Trimming pared 6 bases from V and 3 bases from J, leaving 11 bases between. These data belong to a study of CD8+ T cells in alopecia areata. Study summary: C3H/HeJ donors aged roughly 6-13 months with spontaneous alopecia supplied skin grafted onto roughly 7-11-week-old female C3H/HeJ mice. Findings and caveats of the study: Sequence data from scalp samples additionally include resident alphabeta T cells of normal skin. Patients showed less clear TCR sequence sharing than mice, possibly partly because of HLA diversity.

The authors sorted pooled cutaneous lymph node cells using CD4, CD8alpha, NKG2D, NKG2ACE and other markers. Sequenced sample: CD8+ T cells sorted from a lymph node. The chain has TRBV14 and TRBJ2-3; tentatively, D is TRBD2 (6 bases). The TCR was taken from a C3H/HeJ mouse with alopecia areata. The strain's MHC type: H2-k. The CDR3 sequence: CASIGGWAETLYF. The covered CDR3 bases are TGTGCCAGCATTGGGGGTTGGGCAGAA.